This T cell receptor (beta chain) was observed in a study of cytomegalovirus exposure and HLA in healthy donors. Study observations and caveats: Later, an analysis showed that TCR beta chains associated with HLA were more clonally expanded than others that were equally common.

Of note for this clone: Its antigen is currently unknown.

Germline V gene sequence: CDR1 MNHEY, CDR2 SMNVEV (reference sequence). This CDR3 is built from 15 residues. After removal of 6 bases from V and 6 bases from J, the junction contained 9 bases not matched to a gene. The PCR used 60 Vbeta and 13 Jbeta primers. The protocol was immunoSEQ multiplex PCR, while the TCRdb copy is restricted to in-frame clones and leaves out a portion. Of roughly 110,000 clones in the sample, over 80% were seen once. The J gene is TRBJ2-1, the V gene TRBV27, with 9 bases identical to TRBD1. This TCR was recovered from a man younger than 40 in good health and CMV-seropositive. The sequenced material came from PBMCs. The CDR3 sequence: CASSSGGQGGNEQFF. The CDR3 nucleotides read TGTGCCAGCAGCTCAGGGGGACAGGGAGGCAATGAGCAGTTCTTC.